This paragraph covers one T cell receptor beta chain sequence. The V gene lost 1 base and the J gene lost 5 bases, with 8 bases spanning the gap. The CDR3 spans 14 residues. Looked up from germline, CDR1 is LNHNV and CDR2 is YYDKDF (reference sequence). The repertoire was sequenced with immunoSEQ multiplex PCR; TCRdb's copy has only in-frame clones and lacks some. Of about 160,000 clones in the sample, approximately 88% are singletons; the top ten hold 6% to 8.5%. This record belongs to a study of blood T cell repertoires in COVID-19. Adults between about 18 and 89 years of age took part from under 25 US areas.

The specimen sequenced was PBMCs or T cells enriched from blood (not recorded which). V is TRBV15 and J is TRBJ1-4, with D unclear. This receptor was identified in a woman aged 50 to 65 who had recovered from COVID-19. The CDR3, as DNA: TGTGCCACCAGCAGAGTTGCGGGGAATGAAAAACTGTTTTTT. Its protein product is CATSRVAGNEKLFF.